Following are 8 T cell receptor beta chains from one sample sequenced in a study of T cell responses to AZD1222 COVID-19 vaccine. Profiling relied on immunoSEQ multiplex PCR, and the TCRdb table lists in-frame clones only, not all of them. Among around 160,000 clones listed, about 91% were seen once. This specimen consisted of peripheral blood, obtained on day 0 of AZD1222 vaccination. The receptors stem from an adult in good health.

The rearrangement links TRBV7-9 to TRBJ1-2; maybe TRBD1 (5 bases). Germline assignment: CDR1 SEHNR and CDR2 FQNEAQ (reference sequence). This CDR3 region has 14 residues. Between the trimmed V and J ends, which lost 1 base and 6 bases, there was a span of 12 bases. The CDR3: CASSLGGRVDGYTF. The DNA of the CDR3 is TGTGCCAGCAGCTTAGGTGGCAGGGTTGATGGCTACACCTTC.

This clone has just one count. V and J are TRBV21-1 and TRBJ2-1; TRBD2, the table's D call, was not compared with the DNA. TRBV21-1 is labeled a pseudogene. The CDR3 is made up of 17 amino acids. The CDR3 protein is CASSKESIRVSKNEQFF. The CDR3 nucleotides read TGTGCCAGCAGCAAAGAATCAATCCGGGTCTCGAAGAATGAGCAGTTCTTC.

The V call is TRBV7-3, the J call TRBJ2-5; a weak D match, TRBD2 (5 bases). V was shortened by 2 bases and J by 5 bases, with 9 bases between the two germline ends. The CDR3 runs to 13 residues. The germline gives CDR1 SGHTA, CDR2 FQGTGA. CDR3 coding DNA: TGTGCCAGCAGCTTATCGGGGTCGGAGACCCAGTACTTC. Protein: CASSLSGSETQYF.

This chain connects TRBV4-1 to TRBJ1-1; D might be TRBD1 (6 bases). With 0 bases removed from V and 5 bases from J, the gap between germline ends came to 10 bases. Germline-derived CDR1 and CDR2 are MGHRA and YSYEKL. CDR3 length: 14 residues. The CDR3 bases are TGCGCCAGCAGCCAAGAAACAGGGTGGACTGAAGCTTTCTTT. Its protein product is CASSQETGWTEAFF.

This rearrangement joins TRBV7-8 to TRBJ2-7, with D perhaps matching TRBD2 (6 bases). The germline CDR1 and CDR2 sequences are SGHVS and FQNEAQ. The CDR3 consists of 17 residues. V lost 1 base, J lost 0 bases, and 16 bases lay in between. This chain's CDR3 is CASSLVVAGPYSYEQYF. The CDR3 DNA reads as TGTGCCAGCAGCTTAGTGGTGGCGGGGCCGTACTCCTACGAGCAGTACTTC.

The chain has TRBV18 and TRBJ1-6; D is uncertain. The length of the CDR3 is 15 residues. The ends were cut back, 1 base at V and 13 bases at J, with 17 bases in the middle. CDR1 is KGHSH, CDR2 LQKENI, per germline. The CDR3 is CASSPRTDGGGPLHF. Written as DNA, the CDR3 is TGTGCCAGCTCACCACGGACCGACGGAGGCGGGCCCCTCCACTTT.

This rearrangement joins TRBV20-1 to TRBJ1-1; D is uncertain. Trimming left V 3 bases short and J 4 bases short, with 9 bases between. The CDR3 extends over 12 amino acids. The germline V gene encodes CDR1 DFQATT and CDR2 SNEGSKA (reference sequence). The CDR3 loop reads CSASRYGTEAFF. Written as DNA, the CDR3 is TGCAGTGCTAGTCGGTACGGCACTGAAGCTTTCTTT.

The chain carries TRBV7-9 and TRBJ2-7, with 7 bases aligning to TRBD1. The CDR3 spans 16 residues. Unmatched junction bases numbered 8, after V lost 2 bases and J lost 1 base. Germline V gives CDR1 SEHNR, CDR2 FQNEAQ (reference sequence). The CDR3 DNA follows: TGTGCCAGCAGCTTAACAACGTTGACAGGGTCCTACGAGCAGTACTTC. Translated: CASSLTTLTGSYEQYF.